This TCR beta chain originates from a study of OX40 agonist ivuxolimab in advanced cancers. Study as a whole: Ivuxolimab was delivered to patients intravenously every 2 weeks at doses spanning 0.01 to 10 mg/kg. General study results and limits: On average, a greater number of expanded clones characterised CD8+ T cells relative to CD4+.

The CDR3 contains 15 residues. Trimming removed 1 base from V and 4 bases from J, with 14 bases in between. The V gene's germline CDR1 is SGHVS and CDR2 FQNEAQ. About this clone: The antigen is not known.

Method: immunoSEQ multiplex PCR; TCRdb's copy keeps in-frame clones and lacks some. The table lists about 45,000 clones, 70% to 90% of them singletons. This sequence joins TRBV7-8 and TRBJ2-7; TRBD1 might be the D (6 bases). Specimen: CD4+ or CD8+ T cells sorted from blood, collected in a trial of the OX40 agonist ivuxolimab. The clonotype originates from an adult with an advanced solid tumor such as melanoma, head and neck, liver or kidney cancer. CDR3 sequence (DNA): TGTGCCAGCAGCTTAGATAGGACAGAGCCTTACGAGCAGTACTTC. This codes for CASSLDRTEPYEQYF.